This entry lists 20 T cell receptor beta chains sequenced from one sample in a study of control samples from healthy donors and cancer patients. Profiling relied on immunoSEQ multiplex PCR, and the TCRdb table lists in-frame clones only, not all of them. This table has some 130,000 clones, more than 80% appearing once. Sequenced: blood. Source of these receptors: a man between 35 and 55 years old in good health.

The genes are TRBV18 and TRBJ1-4, with TRBD1 matching 7 bases. Germline CDR1 and CDR2: KGHSH and LQKENI. The CDR3 covers 16 residues. Germline trimming cut 6 bases from V and 0 bases from J; bases unmatched to any gene: 7. CDR3 nucleotide sequence: TGTGCCAGCTCGCTTACAGGGGCCGCAACTAATGAAAAACTGTTTTTT. Its protein is CASSLTGAATNEKLFF.

V gene TRBV4-1 combines with J gene TRBJ1-2; D remains unclear. This CDR3 region has 11 residues. The V gene lost 5 bases and the J gene lost 7 bases, with 8 bases spanning the gap. Germline CDR1 and CDR2: MGHRA and YSYEKL. The CDR3 loop is CASSGFTGYTF. CDR3 nucleotides: TGCGCCAGCAGCGGGTTTACTGGCTACACCTTC.

The chain links TRBV5-4 to TRBJ2-5; 7 positions agree with TRBD1. There are 13 residues in the CDR3. Unmatched junction bases numbered 9, after V lost 9 bases and J lost 4 bases. Germline V gene data show CDR1 as SGHNT and CDR2 as YYREEE (reference sequence). The CDR3 nucleotides read TGTGCCACCGTTAACAGGGGTGGAGAGACCCAGTACTTC. Translating it yields CATVNRGGETQYF.

This chain uses TRBV9 with TRBJ2-1; TRBD1 matches at 10 bases. Germline V gives CDR1 SGDLS, CDR2 YYNGEE. V shed 4 bases, J shed 3 bases, and the junction held 7 bases outside the gene matches. The CDR3 runs 16 residues. The DNA for the CDR3 is TGTGCCAGCAGCTTCAGCCGGGACAGGGGCTACAATGAGCAGTTCTTC. Translation: CASSFSRDRGYNEQFF.

The rearrangement uses TRBV5-1 and TRBJ1-6; 10 bases are a match to TRBD1. There are 15 residues in the CDR3. Germline values: CDR1 SGHRS, CDR2 YFSETQ. With V trimmed by 3 bases and J by 6 bases, 3 bases remained unmatched. The CDR3 DNA follows: TGCGCCAGCAGCTACGGACAGGGGGGTAATTCACCCCTCCACTTT. Protein product: CASSYGQGGNSPLHF.

The J gene is TRBJ2-7, the V gene TRBV10-3; the match to TRBD1 covers 7 bases. V dropped 7 bases and J dropped 4; count of bases not matched to a gene: 16. Germline values: CDR1 ENHRY, CDR2 SYGVKD. This CDR3 is built from 16 residues. The CDR3 reads CAIKRHRTGSEYEQYF. In nucleotides, the CDR3 is TGTGCCATCAAAAGGCATAGGACAGGTTCGGAATACGAGCAGTACTTC.

The genes are TRBV6-4 and TRBJ2-2; D might be TRBD1 (6 bases). The CDR3 extends over 15 amino acids. V was trimmed by 6 bases and J by 0 bases, leaving 11 bases between them. Germline V gene lookup returns CDR1 MRHNA and CDR2 SNTAGT. CDR3 sequence reads: CASSPGTTNTGELFF. In DNA form, the CDR3 reads TGTGCCAGCAGCCCCGGGACAACGAACACCGGGGAGCTGTTTTTT.

The chain employs TRBV2 and TRBJ2-7; 7 nucleotides line up with TRBD1. The CDR3 consists of 13 residues. J gave up 3 bases and V 7 bases, and 6 bases lay outside the gene matches. Per the germline V gene, CDR1 is SNHLY and CDR2 is FYNNEI. The CDR3 sequence is CASTAGGVYEQYF. In DNA form, the CDR3 reads TGTGCCAGCACAGCAGGGGGAGTCTACGAGCAGTACTTC.

The chain carries TRBV6-4 and TRBJ1-2; the D is unclear. The CDR3 loop spans 14 amino acids. The V gene's germline CDR1 is MRHNA and CDR2 SNTAGT. V was pared by 6 bases and J by 3 bases, with 14 bases between. CDR3 in amino acids: CASSPQPGYYGYTF. The CDR3 coding sequence is TGTGCCAGCAGCCCCCAACCGGGGTACTATGGCTACACCTTC.

CDR3 in amino acids: CAISRTENGNSPLHF. The CDR3 DNA sequence: TGTGCCATCAGTAGGACCGAAAACGGGAATTCACCCCTCCACTTT. This sequence joins TRBV10-3 and TRBJ1-6; no clear D gene. The CDR3 has 15 amino acids. Germline loops: CDR1 ENHRY, CDR2 SYGVKD. The ends were cut back, 5 bases at V and 7 bases at J, with 15 bases in the middle.

The rearrangement links TRBV18 to TRBJ1-2; TRBD1 is a possible D gene (6 bases). V dropped 6 bases and J dropped 4 bases, with 12 bases sitting between them. Germline V lookup: CDR1 KGHSH, CDR2 LQKENI. CDR3 size: 13 residues. This CDR3 is CASSDQGFYGYTF. CDR3 nucleotides: TGTGCCAGCTCGGATCAGGGGTTCTATGGCTACACCTTC.

The rearrangement links TRBV6-1 to TRBJ1-3; no reliable D call. Germline V gives CDR1 MNHNS, CDR2 SASEGT. CDR3 length: 14 amino acids. The germline V and J ends were trimmed by 3 bases and 3 bases, with 9 bases remaining between them. The DNA for the CDR3 is TGTGCCAGCAGTGACCCGGGAATTGGAAACACCATATATTTT. This gives the protein CASSDPGIGNTIYF.

V is TRBV7-9 and J is TRBJ2-7; weak D call: TRBD1 (6 bases). Germline V gives CDR1 SEHNR, CDR2 FQNEAQ (reference sequence). V lost 8 bases and J 5 bases, leaving 13 bases between the germline ends. This CDR3 has 12 amino acids. As DNA, the CDR3 is TGTGCCAGCGCCTCCTCAGGGGACGAGCAGTACTTC. This codes for CASASSGDEQYF.

This clone was recorded only once. The rearrangement links TRBV6-5 to TRBJ1-1; the D gene is possibly TRBD1 (5 bases). The V end was cut by 6 bases, the J end by 4 bases, with 15 bases between. Germline CDR1 MNHEY, CDR2 SVGAGI. There are 14 residues in the CDR3. CDR3 sequence (DNA): TGTGCCAGCAGACTGCAGGGTTCGGGCACTGAAGCTTTCTTT. Its protein is CASRLQGSGTEAFF.

V is TRBV10-3 and J is TRBJ2-6; D may be TRBD1 or TRBD2 (5 bases each). Trimming stripped 1 base from V and 4 bases from J, with 11 bases between. The CDR3 contains 16 residues. Germline V CDR1 and CDR2: ENHRY, SYGVKD. DNA for the CDR3: TGTGCCATCAGTGAGTGGGGGTTCTCCGGGGCCAACGTCCTGACTTTC. Residues: CAISEWGFSGANVLTF.

The rearrangement links TRBV2 to TRBJ2-5, with 11 bases fitting TRBD2. Germline V gene lookup returns CDR1 SNHLY and CDR2 FYNNEI. With V trimmed by 4 bases and J by 1 base, 5 bases remained unmatched. The CDR3 extends over 16 amino acids. This chain's CDR3 is CASSGTSGSFQETQYF. The CDR3, as DNA: TGTGCCAGCAGTGGGACTAGCGGGTCCTTCCAAGAGACCCAGTACTTC.

V gene TRBV6-1 combines with J gene TRBJ1-1; D is unresolved. CDR1 is MNHNS and CDR2 is SASEGT in the germline V gene. The V end was cut by 2 bases, the J end by 1 base, with 5 bases between. The CDR3 consists of 13 residues. The CDR3 DNA sequence: TGTGCCAGCAGTGAAAGCGGGAACACTGAAGCTTTCTTT. As protein: CASSESGNTEAFF.

This clone was picked up a small number of times. V and J are TRBV27 and TRBJ2-1, with 8 nucleotides matching TRBD2. CDR3 size: 16 residues. Per germline, CDR1 MNHEY and CDR2 SMNVEV (reference sequence). The trim removed 2 bases at V and 9 bases at J, leaving 12 bases unmatched. The CDR3 loop is CASSLEFGGASSEQFF. The CDR3 DNA sequence: TGTGCCAGCAGTTTAGAATTCGGGGGGGCCAGCAGTGAGCAGTTCTTC.

The CDR3 sequence: CASSSPLGNIQYF. The CDR3 nucleotides are TGTGCCAGCAGCTCCCCCCTTGGAAACATTCAGTACTTC. The chain is built from TRBV6-5 and TRBJ2-4; D remains unclear. Trimming left V 6 bases short and J 6 bases short, with 12 bases between. This CDR3 has 13 residues. The germline V gene encodes CDR1 MNHEY and CDR2 SVGAGI.

The chain joins TRBV28 to TRBJ2-2, with TRBD2 matching 11 bases. The V segment lost 2 bases and the J segment 6 bases; nucleotides outside the gene matches: 11. CDR3 length equals 18 residues. Germline CDR1 reads MDHEN; CDR2 reads SYDVKM. The CDR3 region is CASSLRRDSGGAAGELFF. The CDR3 DNA is TGTGCCAGCAGTTTACGAAGAGATAGCGGGGGGGCGGCCGGGGAGCTGTTTTTT.